A single sample gave rise to the 29 T cell receptor beta chains below, sequenced in a study of cytomegalovirus exposure and HLA in healthy donors. The PCR contained 60 Vbeta and 13 Jbeta primers. Profiling relied on immunoSEQ multiplex PCR, and the TCRdb table lists in-frame clones only, not all of them. Of 130,000 to 150,000 clones detected, 68% appear once; the ten largest clones hold about 4.5%. Sequenced material: PBMCs. Every receptor here comes from a man in his fifties or sixties in good health and CMV-seronegative.

The chain recombines TRBV6-5 with TRBJ2-1; 9 nucleotides align to TRBD2. The V gene end was trimmed by 6 bases and the J gene end by 4 bases; junction bases not matched to a gene: 7. Germline-derived CDR1 and CDR2 are MNHEY and SVGAGI. The CDR3 extends over 15 amino acids. The CDR3 here is CASRTTSGLYNEQFF. CDR3 in DNA: TGTGCCAGCAGAACTACTAGCGGGTTATACAATGAGCAGTTCTTC.

This chain joins TRBV7-8 and TRBJ1-1; D remains unclear. V lost 4 bases to trimming and J lost 7 bases, with 13 bases between them. CDR1 SGHVS and CDR2 FQNEAQ come from the germline V gene. The CDR3 length is 13 residues. CDR3 nucleotides: TGTGCCAGCAGCTACCGCGTTGAATTTGAAGCTTTCTTT. It yields the protein CASSYRVEFEAFF.

Comments on this clone: The junction does not match germline at one end; this may be a read error. The V call is TRBV7-9, the J call TRBJ1-1; the match to TRBD1 covers 8 bases. The CDR3 consists of 15 residues. Germline V gives CDR1 SEHNR, CDR2 FQNEAQ (reference sequence). This CDR3 reads CSSRDRQGLHTEAFF. The CDR3 DNA is TGTTCCAGCAGGGACAGGCAGGGGCTGCACACTGAAGCTTTCTTT. The full variable domain, completed using reference TRBV7-9 and TRBJ1-1, is DTGVSQNPRHKITKRGQNVTFRCDPISEHNRLYWYRQTLGQGPEFLTYFQNEAQLEKSRLLSDRFSAERPKGSFSTLEIQRTEQGDSAMYLCSSRDRQGLHTEAFFGQGTRLTVV.

The chain is built from TRBV4-1 and TRBJ2-2, with a possible D match to TRBD2 (6 bases). This CDR3 is 16 amino acids long. Germline V gene lookup returns CDR1 MGHRA and CDR2 YSYEKL. The ends were cut back, 4 bases at V and 7 bases at J, with 19 bases in the middle. Written as DNA, the CDR3 is TGCGCCAGCAGCCTCATTATACCGGCGGGATTCGGGGAGCTGTTTTTT. As protein: CASSLIIPAGFGELFF.

This clone was detected only a few times. The chain uses TRBV5-4 and TRBJ2-1; 7 bases line up with TRBD1. CDR3 length: 13 residues. Unmatched junction bases numbered 8, after V lost 1 base and J lost 13 bases. Germline CDR1 is SGHNT and CDR2 is YYREEE (reference sequence). DNA of the CDR3: TGTGCCAGCAGCTTGCAGACAGGGATTATTCAGTTCTTC. Translation gives CASSLQTGIIQFF.

The chain is built from TRBV28 and TRBJ1-1; no definite D call. CDR1 is MDHEN, CDR2 SYDVKM, per germline. This CDR3 is built from 13 residues. Trimming left V 8 bases short and J 5 bases short, with 15 bases between. In DNA form, the CDR3 reads TGTGCCAGCTCTAACTCCCCCAGGACTGAAGCTTTCTTT. Translated: CASSNSPRTEAFF.

The DNA for the CDR3 is TGTGCCAGTAGTATAGAACGGATGGACAGGGTGAACAATCAGCCCCAGCATTTT. Translation gives CASSIERMDRVNNQPQHF. The chain is built from TRBV19 and TRBJ1-5; 8 bases are a match to TRBD1. This CDR3 comprises 18 residues. From germline, CDR1 is LNHDA and CDR2 SQIVND (reference sequence). Trimming removed 0 bases from V and 3 bases from J; junction bases left unmatched: 10.

In DNA, the CDR3 is TGTGCCAGCACCCTCCAGGCCGCCCCTGAAGCTTTCTTT. As protein: CASTLQAAPEAFF. V gene TRBV28 combines with J gene TRBJ1-1, with D hard to call. CDR3 length: 13 amino acids. CDR1 MDHEN and CDR2 SYDVKM come from the germline V gene. Trimming took 7 bases from V and 6 from J, leaving 15 bases between them.

J is TRBJ2-3 and V is TRBV5-8; TRBD1 is a possible D gene (5 bases). Trimming took off 2 bases at V and 3 bases at J, with 13 bases between the two ends. The CDR3 covers 15 residues. The germline CDR1 and CDR2 sequences are SGHTS and YDEGEE. The CDR3 DNA reads TGTGCCAGCAGCTTAGGGGCAGGGATGACAGATACGCAGTATTTT. As protein: CASSLGAGMTDTQYF.

The V and J genes are TRBV7-2 and TRBJ2-5; a weak D match, TRBD1 (6 bases). Per the germline V gene, CDR1 is SGHTA and CDR2 is FQGNSA. Trimming stripped 0 bases from V and 1 base from J, with 6 bases between. This CDR3 spans 14 amino acids. CDR3 sequence (DNA): TGTGCCAGCAGCTTAGCGACAGGCCAAGAGACCCAGTACTTC. Protein sequence: CASSLATGQETQYF.

The chain combines TRBV7-9 with TRBJ1-2, with D maybe TRBD1 (6 bases). Germline V gene sequence: CDR1 SEHNR, CDR2 FQNEAQ (reference sequence). V was cut by 5 bases and J by 2 bases, with 9 bases left in between. The CDR3 length is 13 residues. CDR3 in amino acids: CASSKGQNYGYTF. CDR3 nucleotide sequence: TGTGCCAGCAGCAAGGGACAAAACTATGGCTACACCTTC. The whole variable domain, remainder taken from reference TRBV7-9 and TRBJ1-2, is DTGVSQNPRHKITKRGQNVTFRCDPISEHNRLYWYRQTLGQGPEFLTYFQNEAQLEKSRLLSDRFSAERPKGSFSTLEIQRTEQGDSAMYLCASSKGQNYGYTFGSGTRLTVV.

The chain employs TRBV7-3 and TRBJ1-2, with TRBD1 matching over 8 bases. With 2 bases clipped from V and 6 bases from J, the junction kept 14 bases outside the gene matches. Germline V lookup: CDR1 SGHTA, CDR2 FQGTGA. This CDR3 spans 17 amino acids. This CDR3 is CASSLGTRQGSTDGYTF. CDR3 DNA sequence: TGTGCCAGCAGCTTAGGTACTCGACAGGGGAGTACGGATGGCTACACCTTC.

This chain joins TRBV5-6 and TRBJ2-1, with 7 bases identical to TRBD2. Germline CDR1 is SGHDT and CDR2 is YYEEEE. The CDR3 is 16 amino acids. Unmatched junction bases numbered 7, after V lost 4 bases and J lost 0 bases. The CDR3 sequence is CASSRSGKHSYNEQFF. CDR3 DNA sequence: TGTGCCAGCAGCCGCAGCGGGAAGCACTCCTACAATGAGCAGTTCTTC.

The chain recombines TRBV6-5 with TRBJ1-1; a possible D gene is TRBD1 (6 bases). The CDR3 has 11 residues. Germline V CDR1 and CDR2: MNHEY, SVGAGI. Trimming pared 5 bases from V and 9 bases from J, leaving 10 bases between. The CDR3 region has the DNA TGTGCCAGCAGTGACAGGATTAAAGCTTTCTTT. It translates to CASSDRIKAFF.

The chain recombines TRBV29-1 with TRBJ1-2; D remains ambiguous. The CDR3 loop spans 12 amino acids. Germline values: CDR1 SQVTM, CDR2 ANQGSEA. V dropped 4 bases and J dropped 1 base, with 7 bases sitting between them. The CDR3 DNA reads TGCAGCGTTGTCACAGATAACTATGGCTACACCTTC. Translated, it gives CSVVTDNYGYTF.

The genes are TRBV4-1 and TRBJ2-1, with TRBD2 matching over 14 bases. The CDR3 has 18 amino acids. CDR1 MGHRA and CDR2 YSYEKL come from the germline V gene. The V segment lost 6 bases and the J segment 6 bases; nucleotides outside the gene matches: 13. The CDR3 nucleotides read TGCGCCAGCAGTTATTATACCCCGGGGACTAGCGGGAGCAATGAGCAGTTCTTC. Translated, it gives CASSYYTPGTSGSNEQFF.

This chain links TRBV19 with TRBJ2-5, with 7 bases aligning to TRBD1. Trimming at V came to 3 bases and at J to 5 bases, leaving 12 bases not matched to a gene. The germline CDR1 and CDR2 sequences are LNHDA and SQIVND (reference sequence). The CDR3 totals 16 residues. CDR3: CASSMGKGAGDETQYF. CDR3 bases: TGTGCCAGTAGTATGGGCAAGGGGGCTGGGGATGAGACCCAGTACTTC.

The chain combines TRBV30 with TRBJ1-5, with TRBD1 matching 10 bases. After removal of 3 bases from V and 2 bases from J, the junction contained 10 bases not matched to a gene. CDR1 and CDR2 (germline): GTSNPN, SVGIG (reference sequence). This CDR3 is 17 amino acids long. CDR3 nucleotides: TGTGCCTGGAGCCGGACAGGGGGGTCCGGAGGCAATCAGCCCCAGCATTTT. This codes for CAWSRTGGSGGNQPQHF.

This rearrangement joins TRBV6-5 to TRBJ2-7, with a tentative D call TRBD1 (6 bases). V lost 5 bases to trimming and J lost 4 bases, with 15 bases between them. The CDR3 totals 14 residues. Germline-derived CDR1 and CDR2 are MNHEY and SVGAGI. The CDR3 nucleotides read TGTGCCAGCAGTGAGACAGGCGGGTCGTACGAGCAGTACTTC. It codes for CASSETGGSYEQYF.

The chain couples TRBV28 to TRBJ1-3; 9 bases line up with TRBD1. V trimming: 3 bases; J trimming: 1 base; junction bases outside the gene matches: 1. The CDR3 loop spans 15 amino acids. The germline CDR1 and CDR2 sequences are MDHEN and SYDVKM. CDR3 sequence (DNA): TGTGCCAGCAGTTTTGGGACAGGGTCTGGAAACACCATATATTTT. Amino acid sequence: CASSFGTGSGNTIYF.

As regards this clone: Other DNA sequences in this specimen translate into the identical CDR3. The gene calls are TRBV5-1 and TRBJ2-3; D not certain. Germline CDR1 is SGHRS and CDR2 is YFSETQ. The CDR3 length is 15 residues. V was shortened by 0 bases and J by 2 bases, with 10 bases between the two germline ends. CDR3 nucleotide sequence: TGCGCCAGCAGCTTGGAAGGCGGCTCCACAGATACGCAGTATTTT. Translated, it gives CASSLEGGSTDTQYF.

The chain joins TRBV5-1 to TRBJ1-5; 10 bases align to TRBD1. The ends lost 2 bases at V and 7 bases at J; junction bases unmatched: 6. The germline V gene encodes CDR1 SGHRS and CDR2 YFSETQ. CDR3 length equals 15 residues. The CDR3 spells CASSFEGQGGQPQHF. DNA of the CDR3: TGCGCCAGCAGCTTTGAAGGACAGGGGGGACAGCCCCAGCATTTT. The full variable domain, in which reference TRBV5-1 and TRBJ1-5 provide the parts outside the CDR3, is KAGVTQTPRYLIKTRGQQVTLSCSPISGHRSVSWYQQTPGQGLQFLFEYFSETQRNKGNFPGRFSGRQFSNSRSEMNVSTLELGDSALYLCASSFEGQGGQPQHFGDGTRLSIL.

This clone occurred once. V is TRBV2 and J is TRBJ2-7; no clear D gene. Germline values: CDR1 SNHLY, CDR2 FYNNEI. V lost 6 bases, J lost 0 bases, and 12 bases lay in between. The CDR3 is 14 amino acids. The CDR3 loop is CASRQILSSYEQYF. CDR3 bases: TGTGCCAGCAGACAGATACTCAGCTCCTACGAGCAGTACTTC.

The rearrangement links TRBV7-6 to TRBJ2-5; tentatively, D is TRBD2 (5 bases). The V end was cut by 4 bases, the J end by 5 bases, with 14 bases between. The CDR3 consists of 14 residues. Germline loops: CDR1 SGHVS, CDR2 FNYEAQ. CDR3 bases: TGTGCCAGCAGCTCTAGTTTGAGGGCCGAGACCCAGTACTTC. It translates to CASSSSLRAETQYF.

This chain joins TRBV28 and TRBJ2-5; 9 positions agree with TRBD1. This CDR3 region has 15 residues. Germline lookup yields CDR1 MDHEN and CDR2 SYDVKM. The ends lost 2 bases at V and 2 bases at J; junction bases unmatched: 3. This CDR3 is CASSLMGQGQETQYF. CDR3 sequence (DNA): TGTGCCAGCAGTTTAATGGGACAGGGTCAAGAGACCCAGTACTTC.

Written as DNA, the CDR3 is TGTGCCAGTAGTCCAACCAGGGCTATGAACACTGAAGCTTTCTTT. It yields the protein CASSPTRAMNTEAFF. The V and J genes are TRBV19 and TRBJ1-1; tentatively, D is TRBD1 (5 bases). Trimming took 5 bases from V and 0 from J, leaving 13 bases between them. The CDR3 is made up of 15 amino acids. Germline V lookup: CDR1 LNHDA, CDR2 SQIVND (reference sequence).

This chain connects TRBV5-1 to TRBJ2-2; TRBD1 might be the D (5 bases). The CDR3 runs to 15 residues. V was clipped by 2 bases and J by 1 base, with 9 bases between them. Germline values: CDR1 SGHRS, CDR2 YFSETQ. The CDR3 DNA follows: TGCGCCAGCAGCTTAGTACAGGAGAACACCGGGGAGCTGTTTTTT. Protein sequence: CASSLVQENTGELFF.

The chain recombines TRBV19 with TRBJ1-2, with TRBD1 matching 7 bases. Germline V gene data show CDR1 as LNHDA and CDR2 as SQIVND (reference sequence). The V gene end was trimmed by 5 bases and the J gene end by 4 bases; junction bases not matched to a gene: 7. The CDR3 is 14 amino acids. CDR3 sequence reads: CASSYQQGIYGYTF. The CDR3 DNA reads as TGTGCCAGTAGTTACCAACAGGGGATCTATGGCTACACCTTC.

CDR3 sequence: CASSPSGEGTDTQYF. CDR3 DNA sequence: TGTGCCAGCAGCCCTAGCGGGGAGGGCACAGATACGCAGTATTTT. This rearrangement joins TRBV2 to TRBJ2-3, with TRBD2 identical over 9 bases. The junction had 5 bases not matched to a gene; V was cut back by 6 bases and J by 1 base. Germline assignment: CDR1 SNHLY and CDR2 FYNNEI. The CDR3 is 15 amino acids. The variable domain in full, completed from reference TRBV2 and TRBJ2-3, reads EPEVTQTPSHQVTQMGQEVILRCVPISNHLYFYWYRQILGQKVEFLVSFYNNEISEKSEIFDDQFSVERPDGSNFTLKIRSTKLEDSAMYFCASSPSGEGTDTQYFGPGTRLTVL.